This TCR beta chain was retrieved from a study of blood T cell repertoires in COVID-19. V was clipped by 3 bases and J by 7 bases; unmatched bases: 9. The CDR3 length is 15 residues. CDR1 is DFQATT, CDR2 SNEGSKA, per germline (reference sequence). Profiled with immunoSEQ multiplex PCR; TCRdb holds only in-frame clones, not every one. The table records some 240,000 clones, 90% of them present only once. This rearrangement joins TRBV20-1 to TRBJ2-1; 10 bases are a match to TRBD2. Sequencing was carried out using peripheral blood. The clonotype was recovered from a woman aged 55-70 years with COVID-19, enrolled during active disease. For the CDR3, the DNA is TGCAGTGCTAGTTGGCCTAGCGGGGGACTAAATGAGCAGTTCTTC. As protein: CSASWPSGGLNEQFF.